This TCR beta chain derives from a study of human T cells and chemical hapten exposure. Looking at the study overall: There were per-sample TCR yield variations, arising mainly from small pooled library volume differences.

Time point indicated: patch test 1, 2 weeks after DPC sensitization. Treatment meaning: therapeutic diphenylcyclopropenone sensitization with weekly scalp DPC. Those who donated were patients with alopecia, 18 to 70 years of age, and suitable for DPC. The germline V and J ends were trimmed by 3 bases and 5 bases, with 15 bases remaining between them. This CDR3 is 15 amino acids long. Per germline, CDR1 SGDLS and CDR2 YYNGEE. The library labeled individual cDNA molecules by adding unique molecular identifiers to them. TCRdb re-called the RACE reads with MiXCR, one entry per CDR3 protein. The table shows about 340,000 distinct CDR3 sequences, with under 9% occurring only once.

This receptor was identified in a woman in her late teens or twenties with alopecia areata. Some clones in this sample may be carry-over from other donors' samples. This chain joins TRBV9 and TRBJ2-1; D is ambiguous. The sample consisted of whole blood, taken in connection with sensitization to the hapten diphenylcyclopropenone (DPC). CDR3 region: CASSAQTHNNNEQFF. CDR3 DNA sequence: TGTGCCAGCAGCGCCCAGACACACAACAACAATGAGCAGTTCTTC.